This T cell receptor beta chain stems from a study of cytomegalovirus exposure and HLA in healthy donors. The PCR employed 60 Vbeta primers together with 13 Jbeta primers. Measured with immunoSEQ multiplex PCR; TCRdb has only the in-frame clones, and not every one. The table records around 110,000 clones, 81% of them present only once. The sample consisted of PBMCs. The receptor's source is a woman aged 25 to 45 in good health and CMV-seronegative.

Here the CDR3 reads CASSQGLFNEKLFF. The CDR3 DNA is TGTGCCAGTAGTCAGGGACTGTTCAATGAAAAACTGTTTTTT. The chain carries TRBV19 and TRBJ1-4; weak D call: TRBD1 (5 bases). The V end was cut by 5 bases, the J end by 5 bases, with 12 bases between. From germline, CDR1 is LNHDA and CDR2 SQIVND (reference sequence). The length of the CDR3 is 14 residues.